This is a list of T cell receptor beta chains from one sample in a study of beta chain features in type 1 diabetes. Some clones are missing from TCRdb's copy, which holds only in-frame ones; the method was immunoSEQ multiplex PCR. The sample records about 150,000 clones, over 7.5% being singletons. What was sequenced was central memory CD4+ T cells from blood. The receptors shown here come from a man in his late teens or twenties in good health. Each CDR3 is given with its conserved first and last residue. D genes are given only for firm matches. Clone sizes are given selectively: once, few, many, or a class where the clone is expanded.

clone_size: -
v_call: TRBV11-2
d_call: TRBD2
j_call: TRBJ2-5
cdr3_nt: TGTGCCAGCAGCTCATCGACTAGCGGGGGTTCGGGAGAGACCCAGTACTTC
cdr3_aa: CASSSSTSGGSGETQYF

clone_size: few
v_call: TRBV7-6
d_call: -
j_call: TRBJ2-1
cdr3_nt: TGTGCCAGCAGCCCCCAAGGGCTAGCGATGCAGTTCTTC
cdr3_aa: CASSPQGLAMQFF

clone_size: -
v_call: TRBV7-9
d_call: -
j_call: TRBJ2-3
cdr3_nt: TGTGCCAGCAGCCCCAGGCCCACAGATACGCAGTATTTT
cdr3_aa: CASSPRPTDTQYF

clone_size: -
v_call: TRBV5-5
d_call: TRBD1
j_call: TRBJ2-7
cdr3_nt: TGTGCCAGCAGCTTCCAACCGGGACAGCAATACGAGCAGTACTTC
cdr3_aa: CASSFQPGQQYEQYF

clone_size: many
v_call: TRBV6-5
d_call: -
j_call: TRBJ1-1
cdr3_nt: TGTGCCAGCAGTTACGGGGGAGGAAACACTGAAGCTTTCTTT
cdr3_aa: CASSYGGGNTEAFF

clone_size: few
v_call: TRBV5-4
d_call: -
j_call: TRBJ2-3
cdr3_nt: TGCGCCAGCAGCCAAGAACGGGGAGATACGCAGTATTTT
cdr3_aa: CASSQERGDTQYF

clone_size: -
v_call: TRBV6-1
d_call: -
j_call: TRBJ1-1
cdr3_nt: TGTGCCAGCAGTGAACAGGGTATTGAAGCTTTCTTT
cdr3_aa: CASSEQGIEAFF

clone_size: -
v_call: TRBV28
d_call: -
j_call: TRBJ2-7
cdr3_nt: TGTGCCAGCATCTCTGCAGAAGCGCGCTCCTACGAGCAGTACTTC
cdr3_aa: CASISAEARSYEQYF

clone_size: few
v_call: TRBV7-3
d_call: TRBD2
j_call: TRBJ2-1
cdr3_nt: TGTGCCAGCAGCCCCAATAGCGGGAGCTCCTACAATGAGCAGTTCTTC
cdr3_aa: CASSPNSGSSYNEQFF

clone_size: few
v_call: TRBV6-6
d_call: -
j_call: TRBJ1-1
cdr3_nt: TGTGCCAGCAGCGGGGGGGGCACTGAAGCTTTCTTT
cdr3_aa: CASSGGGTEAFF

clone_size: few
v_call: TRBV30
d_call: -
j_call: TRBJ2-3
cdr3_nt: TGTGCCTGGAGTGTAGGGAGACCGGGAGATACGCAGTATTTT
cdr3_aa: CAWSVGRPGDTQYF

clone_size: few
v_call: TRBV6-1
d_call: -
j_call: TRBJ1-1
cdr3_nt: TGTGCCAGCAGTCGAACGTCGGCCTCTAGTGATGCTTTCTTT
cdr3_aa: CASSRTSASSDAFF

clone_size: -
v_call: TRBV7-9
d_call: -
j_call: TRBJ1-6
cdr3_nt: TGTGCCAGCAGCTTAGTGGGGCCACCAAATTCACCCCTCCACTTT
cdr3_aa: CASSLVGPPNSPLHF

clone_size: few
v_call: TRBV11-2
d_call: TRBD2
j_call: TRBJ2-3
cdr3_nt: TGTGCCAGCAGCACGGGACTAGCGGCAGATACGCAGTATTTT
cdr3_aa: CASSTGLAADTQYF

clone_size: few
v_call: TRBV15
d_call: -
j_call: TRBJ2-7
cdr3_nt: TGTGCCACCAGCCCGGACGGGATCTACGAGCAGTACTTC
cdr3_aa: CATSPDGIYEQYF

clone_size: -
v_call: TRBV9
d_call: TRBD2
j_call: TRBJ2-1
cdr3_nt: TGTGCCAGCAGCGTAGGTTTAGGTGGGACTAGCGGGGGAAGCAATGAGCAGTTCTTC
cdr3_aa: CASSVGLGGTSGGSNEQFF